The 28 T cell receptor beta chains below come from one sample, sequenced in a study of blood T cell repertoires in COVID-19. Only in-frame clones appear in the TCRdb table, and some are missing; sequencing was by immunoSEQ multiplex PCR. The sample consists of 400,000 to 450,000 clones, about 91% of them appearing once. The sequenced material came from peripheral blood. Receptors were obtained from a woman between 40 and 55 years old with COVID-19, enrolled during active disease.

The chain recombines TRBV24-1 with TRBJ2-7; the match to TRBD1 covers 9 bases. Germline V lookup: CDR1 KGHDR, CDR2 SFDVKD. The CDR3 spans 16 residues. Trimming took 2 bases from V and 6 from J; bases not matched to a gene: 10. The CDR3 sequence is CATSDYPGTGIGEQYF. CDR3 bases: TGTGCCACCAGTGATTACCCGGGGACAGGGATCGGCGAGCAGTACTTC.

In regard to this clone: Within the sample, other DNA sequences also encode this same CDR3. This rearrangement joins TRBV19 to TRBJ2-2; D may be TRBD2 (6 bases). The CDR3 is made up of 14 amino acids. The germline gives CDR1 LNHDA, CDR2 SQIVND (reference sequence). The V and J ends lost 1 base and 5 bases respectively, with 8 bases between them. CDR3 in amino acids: CASSIGGRTGELFF. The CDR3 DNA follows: TGTGCCAGTAGTATAGGTGGGAGGACCGGGGAGCTGTTTTTT.

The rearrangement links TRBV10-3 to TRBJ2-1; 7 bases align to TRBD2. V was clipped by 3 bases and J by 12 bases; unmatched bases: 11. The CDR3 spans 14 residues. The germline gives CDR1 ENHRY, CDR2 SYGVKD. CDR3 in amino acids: CAISEPRASGAQFF. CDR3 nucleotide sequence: TGTGCCATCAGTGAACCGCGGGCTAGCGGCGCGCAGTTCTTC.

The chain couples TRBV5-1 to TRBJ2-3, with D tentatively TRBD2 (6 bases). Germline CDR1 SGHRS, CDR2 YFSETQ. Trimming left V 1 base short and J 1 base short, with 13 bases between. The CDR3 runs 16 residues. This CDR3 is CASSLSWRGGTDTQYF. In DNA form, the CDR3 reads TGCGCCAGCAGCTTGAGTTGGCGGGGAGGCACAGATACGCAGTATTTT.

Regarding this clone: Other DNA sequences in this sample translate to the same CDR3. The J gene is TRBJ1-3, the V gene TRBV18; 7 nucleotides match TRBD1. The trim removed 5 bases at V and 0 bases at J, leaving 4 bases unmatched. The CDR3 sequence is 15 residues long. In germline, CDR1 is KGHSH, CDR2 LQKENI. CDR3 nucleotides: TGTGCCAGCTCAAGACAGGGTACCTCTGGAAACACCATATATTTT. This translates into CASSRQGTSGNTIYF. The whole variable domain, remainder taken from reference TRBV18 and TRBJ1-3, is NAGVMQNPRHLVRRRGQEARLRCSPMKGHSHVYWYRQLPEEGLKFMVYLQKENIIDESGMPKERFSAEFPKEGPSILRIQQVVRGDSAAYFCASSRQGTSGNTIYFGEGSWLTVV.

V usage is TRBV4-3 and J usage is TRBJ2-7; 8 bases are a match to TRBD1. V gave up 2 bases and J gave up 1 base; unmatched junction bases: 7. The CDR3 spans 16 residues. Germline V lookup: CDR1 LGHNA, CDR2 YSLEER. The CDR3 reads CASSQQTGGDSYEQYF. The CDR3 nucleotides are TGCGCCAGCAGCCAACAAACAGGGGGAGATTCCTACGAGCAGTACTTC.

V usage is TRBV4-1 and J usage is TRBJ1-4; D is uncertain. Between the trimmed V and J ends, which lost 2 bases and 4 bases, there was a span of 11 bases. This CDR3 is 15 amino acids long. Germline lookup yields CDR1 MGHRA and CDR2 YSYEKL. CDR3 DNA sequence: TGCGCCAGCAGCCAAACGGGTAACCATAATGAAAAACTGTTTTTT. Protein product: CASSQTGNHNEKLFF.

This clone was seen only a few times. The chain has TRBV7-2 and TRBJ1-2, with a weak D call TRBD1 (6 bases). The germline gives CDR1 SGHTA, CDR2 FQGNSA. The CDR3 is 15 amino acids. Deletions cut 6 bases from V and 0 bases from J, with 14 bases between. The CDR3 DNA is TGTGCCAGCAGAGCCGGGACACTGCCTAACTATGGCTACACCTTC. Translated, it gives CASRAGTLPNYGYTF.

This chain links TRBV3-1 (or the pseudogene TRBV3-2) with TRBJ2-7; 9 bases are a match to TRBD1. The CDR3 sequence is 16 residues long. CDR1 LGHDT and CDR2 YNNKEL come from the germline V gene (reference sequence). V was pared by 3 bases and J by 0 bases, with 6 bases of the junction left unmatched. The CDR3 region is CASSQNPGQGSYEQYF. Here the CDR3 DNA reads TGTGCCAGCAGCCAGAATCCGGGACAGGGCTCCTACGAGCAGTACTTC.

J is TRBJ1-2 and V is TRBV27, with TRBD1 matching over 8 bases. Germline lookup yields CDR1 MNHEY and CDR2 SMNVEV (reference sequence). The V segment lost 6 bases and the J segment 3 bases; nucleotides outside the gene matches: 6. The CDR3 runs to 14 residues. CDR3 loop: CASSTRTGHYGYTF. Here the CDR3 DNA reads TGTGCCAGCAGCACCAGGACAGGGCACTATGGCTACACCTTC.

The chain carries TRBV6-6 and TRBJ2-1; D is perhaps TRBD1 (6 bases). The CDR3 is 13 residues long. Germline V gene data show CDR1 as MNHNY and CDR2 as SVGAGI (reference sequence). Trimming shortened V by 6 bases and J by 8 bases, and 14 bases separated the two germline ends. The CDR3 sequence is CASSLLGGDEQFF. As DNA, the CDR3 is TGTGCCAGCAGCCTCTTAGGGGGAGATGAGCAGTTCTTC.

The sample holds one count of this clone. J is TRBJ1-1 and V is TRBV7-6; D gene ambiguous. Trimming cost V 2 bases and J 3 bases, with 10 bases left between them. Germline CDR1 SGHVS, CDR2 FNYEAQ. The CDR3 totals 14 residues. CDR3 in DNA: TGTGCCAGCAGCTTAAACCGACGGGACACTGAAGCTTTCTTT. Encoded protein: CASSLNRRDTEAFF.

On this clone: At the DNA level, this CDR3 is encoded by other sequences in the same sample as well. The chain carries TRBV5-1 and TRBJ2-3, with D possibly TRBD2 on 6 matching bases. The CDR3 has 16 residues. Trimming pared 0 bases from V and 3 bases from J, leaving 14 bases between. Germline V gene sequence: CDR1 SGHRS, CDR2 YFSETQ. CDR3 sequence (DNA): TGCGCCAGCAGCTTGGCCGCCGGGGGTCGTACAGATACGCAGTATTTT. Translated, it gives CASSLAAGGRTDTQYF.

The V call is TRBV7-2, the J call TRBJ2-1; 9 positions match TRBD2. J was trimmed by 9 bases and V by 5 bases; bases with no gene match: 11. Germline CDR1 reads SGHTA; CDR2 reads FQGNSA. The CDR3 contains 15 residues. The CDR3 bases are TGTGCCAGCAGCGCTAGCGGGAAGTGGAATATTGAGCAGTTCTTC. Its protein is CASSASGKWNIEQFF.

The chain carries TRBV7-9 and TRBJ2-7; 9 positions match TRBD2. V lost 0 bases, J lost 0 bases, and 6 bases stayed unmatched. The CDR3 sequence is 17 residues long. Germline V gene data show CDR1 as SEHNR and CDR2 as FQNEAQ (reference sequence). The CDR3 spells CASSLARLAESSYEQYF. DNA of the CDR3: TGTGCCAGCAGCTTAGCGCGACTAGCGGAAAGCTCCTACGAGCAGTACTTC.

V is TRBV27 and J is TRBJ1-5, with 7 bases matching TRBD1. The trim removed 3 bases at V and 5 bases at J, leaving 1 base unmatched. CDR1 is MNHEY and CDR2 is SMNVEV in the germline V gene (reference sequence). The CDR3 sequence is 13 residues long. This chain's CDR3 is CASSLGQHQPQHF. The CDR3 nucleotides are TGTGCCAGCAGTTTGGGACAGCATCAGCCCCAGCATTTT.

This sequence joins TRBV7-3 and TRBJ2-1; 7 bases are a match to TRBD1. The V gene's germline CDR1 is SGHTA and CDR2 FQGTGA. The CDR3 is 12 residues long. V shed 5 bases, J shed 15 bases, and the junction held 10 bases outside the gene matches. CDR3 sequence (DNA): TGTGCCAGCAGCCATCCCACAGGGGAACGGTTCTTC. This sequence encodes CASSHPTGERFF.

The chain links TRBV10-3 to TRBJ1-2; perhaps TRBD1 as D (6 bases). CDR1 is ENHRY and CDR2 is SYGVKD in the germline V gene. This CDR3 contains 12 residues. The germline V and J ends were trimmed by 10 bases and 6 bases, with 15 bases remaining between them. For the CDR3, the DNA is TGTGCCACCGAGCGGGGGGCTGATGGCTACACCTTC. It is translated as CATERGADGYTF.

In DNA, the CDR3 is TGTGCCAGCAGTTCCCGGGACAGGGGGCGCGGAGGGGAGACCCAGTACTTC. Its protein product is CASSSRDRGRGGETQYF. This chain connects TRBV6-2 or TRBV6-3 to TRBJ2-5, with 12 bases aligning to TRBD1. Germline V gene lookup returns CDR1 MNHEY and CDR2 SVGEGT. With V trimmed by 4 bases and J by 5 bases, 11 bases remained unmatched. This CDR3 has 17 residues.

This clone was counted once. The CDR3 DNA sequence: TGTGCCAGCAGCGGGACAGGGGGCTTGGGCAATCAGCCCCAGCATTTT. This codes for CASSGTGGLGNQPQHF. The J gene is TRBJ1-5, the V gene TRBV3-1 (or the pseudogene TRBV3-2); 12 positions match TRBD1. The germline V gene encodes CDR1 LGHDT and CDR2 YNNKEL (reference sequence). The junction had 4 bases not matched to a gene; V was cut back by 5 bases and J by 2 bases. The CDR3 contains 16 residues.

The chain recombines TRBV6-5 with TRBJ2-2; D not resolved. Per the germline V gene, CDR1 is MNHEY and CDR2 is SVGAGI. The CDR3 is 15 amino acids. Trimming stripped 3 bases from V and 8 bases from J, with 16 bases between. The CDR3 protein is CASSYSLTIPGELFF. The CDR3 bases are TGTGCCAGCAGTTATTCCCTCACAATACCGGGGGAGCTGTTTTTT.

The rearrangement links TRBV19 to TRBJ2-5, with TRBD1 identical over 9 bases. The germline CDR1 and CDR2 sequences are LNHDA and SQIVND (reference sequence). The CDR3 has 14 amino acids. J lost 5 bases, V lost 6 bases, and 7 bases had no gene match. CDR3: CASRTTGGGETQYF. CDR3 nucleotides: TGTGCCAGTAGGACCACAGGGGGCGGCGAGACCCAGTACTTC.

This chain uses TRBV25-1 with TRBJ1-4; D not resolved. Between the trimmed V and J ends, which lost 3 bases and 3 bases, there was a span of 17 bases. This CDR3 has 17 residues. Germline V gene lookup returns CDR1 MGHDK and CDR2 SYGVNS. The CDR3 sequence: CASSEFERLRANEKLFF. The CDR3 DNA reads TGTGCCAGCAGTGAGTTTGAACGGTTGCGAGCTAATGAAAAACTGTTTTTT.

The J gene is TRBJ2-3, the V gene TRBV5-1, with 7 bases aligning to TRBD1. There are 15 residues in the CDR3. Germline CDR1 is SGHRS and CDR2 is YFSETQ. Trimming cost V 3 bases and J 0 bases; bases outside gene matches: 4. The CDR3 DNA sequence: TGCGCCAGCAGCTCACAGGGGCCTAGCACAGATACGCAGTATTTT. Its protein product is CASSSQGPSTDTQYF.

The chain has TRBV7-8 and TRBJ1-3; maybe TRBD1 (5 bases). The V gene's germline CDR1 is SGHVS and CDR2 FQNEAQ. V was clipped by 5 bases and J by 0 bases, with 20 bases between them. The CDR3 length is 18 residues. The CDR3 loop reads CASSPGRGGRDSGNTIYF. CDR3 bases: TGTGCCAGCAGCCCAGGCCGCGGGGGGAGGGACTCTGGAAACACCATATATTTT. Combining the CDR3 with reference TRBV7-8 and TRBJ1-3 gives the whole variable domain GAGVSQSPRYKVAKRGQDVALRCDPISGHVSLFWYQQALGQGPEFLTYFQNEAQLDKSGLPSDRFFAERPEGSVSTLKIQRTQQEDSAVYLCASSPGRGGRDSGNTIYFGEGSWLTVV.

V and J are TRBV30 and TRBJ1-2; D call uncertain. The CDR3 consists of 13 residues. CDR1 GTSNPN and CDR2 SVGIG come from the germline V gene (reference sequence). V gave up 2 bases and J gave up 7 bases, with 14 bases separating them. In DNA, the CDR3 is TGTGCCTGGAGTCGTGACGGGTTAGGTGGCTACACCTTC. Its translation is CAWSRDGLGGYTF.

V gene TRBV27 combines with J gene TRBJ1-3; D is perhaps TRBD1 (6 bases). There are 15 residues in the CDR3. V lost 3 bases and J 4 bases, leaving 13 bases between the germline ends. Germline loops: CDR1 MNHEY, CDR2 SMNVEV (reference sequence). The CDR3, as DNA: TGTGCCAGCAGTTTTTCGAAGACAGGAGGAAACACCATATATTTT. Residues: CASSFSKTGGNTIYF.

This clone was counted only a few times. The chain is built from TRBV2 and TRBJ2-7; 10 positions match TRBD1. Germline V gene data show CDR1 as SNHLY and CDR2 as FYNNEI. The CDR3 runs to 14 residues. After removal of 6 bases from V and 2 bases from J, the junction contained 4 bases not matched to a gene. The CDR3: CASRGQGFPYEQYF. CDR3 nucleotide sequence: TGTGCCAGCAGGGGACAGGGGTTCCCCTACGAGCAGTACTTC.